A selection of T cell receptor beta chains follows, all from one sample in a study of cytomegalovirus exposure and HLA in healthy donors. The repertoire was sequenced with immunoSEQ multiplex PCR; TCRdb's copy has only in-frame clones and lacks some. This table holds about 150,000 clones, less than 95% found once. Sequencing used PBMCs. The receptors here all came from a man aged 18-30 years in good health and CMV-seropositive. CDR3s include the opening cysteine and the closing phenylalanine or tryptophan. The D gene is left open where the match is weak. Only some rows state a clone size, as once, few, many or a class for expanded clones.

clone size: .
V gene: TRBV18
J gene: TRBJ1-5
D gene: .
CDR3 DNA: TGTGCCAGCTCACTTGTCCATGATCAGCCCCAGCATTTT
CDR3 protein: CASSLVHDQPQHF

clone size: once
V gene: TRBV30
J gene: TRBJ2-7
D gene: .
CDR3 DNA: TGTGCCTGGAGTGGGCGGGACAGTAGCTCCTACGAGCAGTACTTC
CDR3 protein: CAWSGRDSSSYEQYF

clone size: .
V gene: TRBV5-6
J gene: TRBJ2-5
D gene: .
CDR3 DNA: TGTGCCAGCAGCTCCCGGGGAACTCCAGAGACCCAGTACTTC
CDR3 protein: CASSSRGTPETQYF

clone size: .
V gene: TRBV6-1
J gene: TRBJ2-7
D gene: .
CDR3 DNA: TGTGCCAGCAGTCGCAGGGAATTTACCTACGAGCAGTACTTC
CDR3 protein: CASSRREFTYEQYF

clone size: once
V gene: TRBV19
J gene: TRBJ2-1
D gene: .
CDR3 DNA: TGTGCCAGTTCCTGGGCAGCATACAATGAGCAGTTCTTC
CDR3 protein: CASSWAAYNEQFF

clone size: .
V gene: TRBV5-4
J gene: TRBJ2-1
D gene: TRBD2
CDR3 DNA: TGTGCCAGCAGCGTTAGCGGGAGGGGTCCCTACAATGAGCAGTTCTTC
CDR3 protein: CASSVSGRGPYNEQFF

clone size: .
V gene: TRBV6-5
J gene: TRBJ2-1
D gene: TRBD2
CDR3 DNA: TGTGCCACCAAGAGGGGGACTAGAACCGGCAATGAGCAGTTCTTC
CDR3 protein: CATKRGTRTGNEQFF

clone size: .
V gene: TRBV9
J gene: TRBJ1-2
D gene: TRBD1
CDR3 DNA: TGTGCCAGCAGCCTTGGACAGGGGGAAGATGGCTACACCTTC
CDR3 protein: CASSLGQGEDGYTF

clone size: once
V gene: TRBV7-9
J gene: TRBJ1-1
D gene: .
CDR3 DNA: TGTGCCAGCCGTAACGAGCTTGAGGACAATGAAGCTTTCTTT
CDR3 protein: CASRNELEDNEAFF

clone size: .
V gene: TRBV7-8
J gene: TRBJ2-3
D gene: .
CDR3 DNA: TGTGCCAGCAGGCGGCGCGGCAGCACAGATACGCAGTATTTT
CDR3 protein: CASRRRGSTDTQYF

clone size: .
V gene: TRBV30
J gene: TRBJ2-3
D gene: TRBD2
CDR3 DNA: TGTGCCGGCGGGGGGCAATTGGATACGCAGTATTTT
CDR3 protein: CAGGGQLDTQYF